This T cell receptor (beta chain) was sequenced during a study of blood T cells in healthy people across ages. A second PCR, run for roughly 7 to 11 cycles, used a sample-barcoded 5' primer plus a J-beta primer mix. Each CDR3 protein gets one entry after TCRdb re-called the 5' RACE reads with MiXCR. The data contain roughly 410,000 distinct CDR3 sequences, about 52% of them seen just once; the ten biggest clones take up 45% to 60%. This clonotype was recorded a few times. This clonotype was obtained from a man aged 55 to 69 in good health. Sequencing was done on a sample of blood.

CDR3 bases: TGCAGTGCTAGTCGGGGACAGGCGGGGAACGAGCAGTACTTC. Translation: CSASRGQAGNEQYF. This sequence joins TRBV20-1 and TRBJ2-7; TRBD1 agrees at 8 bases. The CDR3 loop spans 14 amino acids. Germline V CDR1 and CDR2: DFQATT, SNEGSKA (reference sequence). Unmatched junction bases numbered 9, after V lost 3 bases and J lost 5 bases.